Below are 22 T cell receptor beta chains sequenced from a single sample in a study of siplizumab effects on memory and regulatory T cells. Only in-frame clones appear in the TCRdb table, and some are missing; sequencing was by immunoSEQ multiplex PCR. The sample lists about 100,000 clones; 93% were seen once. Sequenced sample: Tregs sorted from blood. The receptors were sampled from a human donor in good health.

The V call is TRBV25-1, the J call TRBJ1-6; the D is unclear. Germline loops: CDR1 MGHDK, CDR2 SYGVNS. This CDR3 spans 13 amino acids. Trimming cost V 3 bases and J 7 bases, with 7 bases left between them. The CDR3 spells CASSETGNSPLHF. CDR3 nucleotides: TGTGCCAGCAGTGAGACGGGGAATTCACCCCTCCACTTT.

This sequence joins TRBV5-6 and TRBJ2-7; possibly TRBD2 for D (5 bases). V dropped 3 bases and J dropped 7 bases, with 20 bases sitting between them. The CDR3 has 15 amino acids. CDR1 is SGHDT, CDR2 YYEEEE, per germline. CDR3 nucleotide sequence: TGTGCCAGCAGCTCAAGGCTAATCAGCGGTGGGGAGCAGTACTTC. Its translation is CASSSRLISGGEQYF.

The rearrangement uses TRBV19 and TRBJ2-6; D ambiguous. Germline CDR1 LNHDA, CDR2 SQIVND (reference sequence). This CDR3 has 15 residues. V lost 0 bases and J lost 2, with 5 bases in between. This CDR3 is CASSIEGPGANVLTF. The CDR3 bases are TGTGCCAGTAGTATAGAGGGCCCTGGGGCCAACGTCCTGACTTTC.

V and J are TRBV19 and TRBJ1-5; 10 nucleotides line up with TRBD1. The V gene end was trimmed by 9 bases and the J gene end by 2 bases; junction bases not matched to a gene: 7. The CDR3 contains 15 residues. CDR1 is LNHDA and CDR2 is SQIVND in the germline V gene (reference sequence). In DNA form, the CDR3 reads TGTGCCAGCAGGACAGGGGGGGCGGGCAATCAGCCCCAGCATTTT. This gives the protein CASRTGGAGNQPQHF.

The chain's CDR3 is CASSLQAGELFF. CDR3 nucleotides: TGCGCCAGCAGCTTACAGGCCGGGGAGCTGTTTTTT. The chain employs TRBV5-1 and TRBJ2-2, with D maybe TRBD1 (5 bases). V was pared by 2 bases and J by 6 bases, with 5 bases between. CDR3 length: 12 amino acids. The V gene's germline CDR1 is SGHRS and CDR2 YFSETQ. Filled out from reference TRBV5-1 and TRBJ2-2, the complete variable domain reads KAGVTQTPRYLIKTRGQQVTLSCSPISGHRSVSWYQQTPGQGLQFLFEYFSETQRNKGNFPGRFSGRQFSNSRSEMNVSTLELGDSALYLCASSLQAGELFFGEGSRLTVL.

The gene calls are TRBV5-1 and TRBJ2-3; D gene uncertain. The germline CDR1 and CDR2 sequences are SGHRS and YFSETQ. CDR3 size: 17 residues. Trimming removed 0 bases at V and 4 bases at J, with 18 bases between. CDR3 in DNA: TGCGCCAGCAGCTTGGGTGTAGCCGGCTATGCACCAGATACGCAGTATTTT. Protein product: CASSLGVAGYAPDTQYF.

This clone was observed a handful of times. The rearrangement links TRBV18 to TRBJ2-3, with TRBD1 identical over 7 bases. CDR1 and CDR2 (germline): KGHSH, LQKENI. The CDR3 has 14 residues. The trim removed 3 bases at V and 5 bases at J, leaving 5 bases unmatched. The DNA of the CDR3 is TGTGCCAGCTCACCGACAGGGTGGCGAGATACGCAGTATTTT. Translating it yields CASSPTGWRDTQYF.

The chain combines TRBV5-1 with TRBJ1-2, with D maybe TRBD1 (5 bases). The germline gives CDR1 SGHRS, CDR2 YFSETQ. V lost 3 bases, J lost 5 bases, and 11 bases lay in between. The CDR3 is 13 residues long. CDR3 loop: CASSWGTSYGYTF. CDR3 DNA sequence: TGCGCCAGCAGCTGGGGGACGTCTTATGGCTACACCTTC.

V gene TRBV19 combines with J gene TRBJ1-2; D gene unclear. V lost 7 bases and J lost 2, with 5 bases in between. This CDR3 has 11 residues. Per the germline V gene, CDR1 is LNHDA and CDR2 is SQIVND (reference sequence). The CDR3 DNA reads as TGTGCCAGTAAGGAGAACTATGGCTACACCTTC. Protein: CASKENYGYTF.

The count of this clone is one. J is TRBJ1-5 and V is TRBV19; possibly TRBD1 for D (5 bases). Trimming stripped 5 bases from V and 4 bases from J, with 15 bases between. This CDR3 spans 15 amino acids. CDR1 and CDR2 (germline): LNHDA, SQIVND (reference sequence). The CDR3: CASSSVGDWNQPQHF. In DNA form, the CDR3 reads TGTGCCAGTAGTTCAGTCGGGGACTGGAATCAGCCCCAGCATTTT. Complete variable domain (other parts from reference TRBV19 and TRBJ1-5): DGGITQSPKYLFRKEGQNVTLSCEQNLNHDAMYWYRQDPGQGLRLIYYSQIVNDFQKGDIAEGYSVSREKKESFPLTVTSAQKNPTAFYLCASSSVGDWNQPQHFGDGTRLSIL.

There are a few counts of this clone. V is TRBV30 and J is TRBJ1-5, with D perhaps matching TRBD1 (6 bases). The CDR3 sequence is 12 residues long. V lost 2 bases to trimming and J lost 9 bases, with 11 bases between them. From germline, CDR1 is GTSNPN and CDR2 SVGIG (reference sequence). The CDR3 reads CAWSPQGPPQHF. CDR3 sequence (DNA): TGTGCCTGGAGTCCACAGGGCCCGCCCCAGCATTTT.

The chain joins TRBV19 to TRBJ2-1, with 10 nucleotides matching TRBD2. Per germline, CDR1 LNHDA and CDR2 SQIVND (reference sequence). Trimming took 5 bases from V and 2 from J; bases not matched to a gene: 3. CDR3 length: 15 residues. The CDR3 is CASSDLAGAYNEQFF. CDR3 coding DNA: TGTGCCAGTAGTGACCTAGCGGGGGCCTACAATGAGCAGTTCTTC.

The gene calls are TRBV9 and TRBJ1-4, with 8 bases aligning to TRBD1. CDR3 size: 15 residues. Germline CDR1 is SGDLS and CDR2 is YYNGEE. J lost 3 bases, V lost 0 bases, and 1 base had no gene match. The CDR3 spells CASSVAGGPNEKLFF. CDR3 sequence (DNA): TGTGCCAGCAGCGTAGCAGGGGGCCCTAATGAAAAACTGTTTTTT.

J is TRBJ2-7 and V is TRBV23-1; D unclear. TRBV23-1 is labeled an ORF, and its function is uncertain. The ends were cut back, 3 bases at V and 1 base at J, with 13 bases in the middle. The CDR3 spans 15 residues. The CDR3 region is CASSQGSAQSYEQYF. For the CDR3, the DNA is TGCGCCAGCAGTCAGGGTTCAGCCCAGTCCTACGAGCAGTACTTC.

The V call is TRBV30, the J call TRBJ1-3; perhaps TRBD1 as D (5 bases). The V end lost 8 bases, the J end lost 4 bases, and 15 bases lay between the germline ends. Germline V CDR1 and CDR2: GTSNPN, SVGIG (reference sequence). The CDR3 runs 13 residues. The CDR3 bases are TGTGCCACACGGGGGGTCCACGGAAACACCATATATTTT. Protein product: CATRGVHGNTIYF.

V is TRBV6-1 and J is TRBJ1-2; D not certain. Deletions cut 6 bases from V and 4 bases from J, with 18 bases between. The CDR3 covers 15 residues. Germline V gene sequence: CDR1 MNHNS, CDR2 SASEGT. The DNA for the CDR3 is TGTGCCAGCAGAAAGGGATACGATTGGGGCTATGGCTACACCTTC. Translated: CASRKGYDWGYGYTF.

This clone was found once. This chain uses TRBV27 with TRBJ2-2, with D possibly being TRBD1 (6 bases). The germline V and J ends were trimmed by 5 bases and 5 bases, with 15 bases remaining between them. Looked up from germline, CDR1 is MNHEY and CDR2 is SMNVEV (reference sequence). This CDR3 is built from 15 residues. CDR3 in amino acids: CASSPRQVATGELFF. The CDR3, as DNA: TGTGCCAGCAGTCCCAGACAGGTAGCGACCGGGGAGCTGTTTTTT.

The chain carries TRBV28 and TRBJ2-6; D may correspond to TRBD1 or TRBD2 (5 bases each). The CDR3 consists of 18 residues. V was cut by 5 bases and J by 5 bases, with 22 bases left in between. Germline CDR1 is MDHEN and CDR2 is SYDVKM. CDR3 protein: CASSGGGLTQSRANVLTF. CDR3 nucleotide sequence: TGTGCCAGCAGTGGTGGGGGTCTGACACAAAGTCGGGCCAACGTCCTGACTTTC.

The chain links TRBV18 to TRBJ1-2, with 7 bases lining up with TRBD1. Looked up from germline, CDR1 is KGHSH and CDR2 is LQKENI. The CDR3 consists of 15 residues. The junction had 12 bases not matched to a gene; V was cut back by 3 bases and J by 8 bases. DNA for the CDR3: TGTGCCAGCTCACCGTCGGCAGGACAGGAGGGGGGCTACACCTTC. This gives the protein CASSPSAGQEGGYTF.

This clone has a handful of counts. The rearrangement links TRBV6-5 to TRBJ1-6, with D possibly being TRBD1 (5 bases). V was pared by 0 bases and J by 7 bases, with 7 bases between. This CDR3 contains 14 residues. CDR1 and CDR2 from the germline V gene are MNHEY and SVGAGI. The CDR3 sequence: CASSYSGANSPLHF. The CDR3, as DNA: TGTGCCAGCAGTTACTCCGGGGCCAATTCACCCCTCCACTTT.

This clone was seen a single time. The chain is built from TRBV7-6 and TRBJ2-2; D unclear. The CDR3 extends over 15 amino acids. The V end was cut by 3 bases, the J end by 1 base, with 9 bases between. Germline V CDR1 and CDR2: SGHVS, FNYEAQ. The CDR3 region is CASSFYGENTGELFF. The CDR3 DNA follows: TGTGCCAGCAGCTTTTATGGGGAGAACACCGGGGAGCTGTTTTTT.

V and J are TRBV18 and TRBJ1-2; possibly TRBD1 for D (5 bases). The CDR3 consists of 14 residues. Trimming cost V 3 bases and J 4 bases, with 12 bases left between them. In germline, CDR1 is KGHSH, CDR2 LQKENI. Written as DNA, the CDR3 is TGTGCCAGCTCACCTGAGGGGAGCGCCTATGGCTACACCTTC. This sequence encodes CASSPEGSAYGYTF. Combining the CDR3 with reference TRBV18 and TRBJ1-2 gives the whole variable domain NAGVMQNPRHLVRRRGQEARLRCSPMKGHSHVYWYRQLPEEGLKFMVYLQKENIIDESGMPKERFSAEFPKEGPSILRIQQVVRGDSAAYFCASSPEGSAYGYTFGSGTRLTVV.